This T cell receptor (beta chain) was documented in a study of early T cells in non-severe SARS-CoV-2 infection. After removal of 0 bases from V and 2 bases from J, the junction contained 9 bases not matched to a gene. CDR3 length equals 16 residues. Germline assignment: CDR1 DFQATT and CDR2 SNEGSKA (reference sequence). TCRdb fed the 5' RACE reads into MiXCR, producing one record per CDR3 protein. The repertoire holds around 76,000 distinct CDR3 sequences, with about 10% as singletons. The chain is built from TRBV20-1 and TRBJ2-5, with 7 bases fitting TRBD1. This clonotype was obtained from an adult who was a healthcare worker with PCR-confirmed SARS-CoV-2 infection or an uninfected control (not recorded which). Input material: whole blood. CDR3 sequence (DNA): TGCAGTGCTAGAGATCGAAAGACAGGGCTTCAAGAGACCCAGTACTTC. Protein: CSARDRKTGLQETQYF.